This T cell receptor beta chain stems from a study of blood T cell repertoires in COVID-19. Across the study: Both acute and convalescent COVID-19 samples were obtained from the United States, Italy and Spain. Sample material is recorded as cDNA or gDNA derived from T cells, B-cell-depleted T cells, or PBMCs.

The germline gives CDR1 SGHRS, CDR2 YFSETQ. J lost 4 bases, V lost 4 bases, and 8 bases had no gene match. CDR3 length: 15 amino acids. Only in-frame clones appear in the TCRdb table, and some are missing; sequencing was by immunoSEQ multiplex PCR. The repertoire includes a few hundred thousand clones, around 82% of them detected once, and roughly 0.87% sits in the top ten. Seattle participants joined during active infection and were tracked over time. The rearrangement joins TRBV5-1 to TRBJ2-5; 9 bases match TRBD1. The sequence was obtained from a human donor with COVID-19, enrolled during active disease. The donor label of this sample is uncertain. Sequenced: peripheral blood. As DNA, the CDR3 is TGCGCCAGCAGCCCGACAGGGGGGGCCCGAGAGACCCAGTACTTC. Translation gives CASSPTGGARETQYF. The full variable domain, rest sourced from reference TRBV5-1 and TRBJ2-5, is KAGVTQTPRYLIKTRGQQVTLSCSPISGHRSVSWYQQTPGQGLQFLFEYFSETQRNKGNFPGRFSGRQFSNSRSEMNVSTLELGDSALYLCASSPTGGARETQYFGPGTRLLVL.